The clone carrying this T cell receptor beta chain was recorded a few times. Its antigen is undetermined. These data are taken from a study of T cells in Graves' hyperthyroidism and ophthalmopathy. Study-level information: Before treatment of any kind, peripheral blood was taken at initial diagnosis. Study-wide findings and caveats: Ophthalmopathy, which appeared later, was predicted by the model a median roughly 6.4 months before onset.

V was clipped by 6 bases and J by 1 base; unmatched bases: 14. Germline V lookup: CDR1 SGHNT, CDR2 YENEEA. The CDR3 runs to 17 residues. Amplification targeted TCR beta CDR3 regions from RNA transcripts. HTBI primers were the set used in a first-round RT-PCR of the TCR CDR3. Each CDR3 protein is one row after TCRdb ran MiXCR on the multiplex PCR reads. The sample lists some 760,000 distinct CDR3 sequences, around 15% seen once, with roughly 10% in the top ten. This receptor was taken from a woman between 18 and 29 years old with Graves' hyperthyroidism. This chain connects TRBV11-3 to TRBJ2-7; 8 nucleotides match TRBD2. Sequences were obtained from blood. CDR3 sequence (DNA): TGTGCCAGCAGTAGCGGGAAAAGGGAGGTTGGTTCCTACGAGCAGTACTTC. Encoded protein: CASSSGKREVGSYEQYF.